This passage covers 29 T cell receptor beta chains from one sample sequenced in a study of beta chain features in type 1 diabetes. Expressed TCRB transcripts were sequenced because the entire RNA isolate underwent reverse transcription. TCRdb's table, derived via immunoSEQ multiplex PCR, lists solely in-frame clones and lacks some. Among around 290,000 clones, approximately 8% were seen once, and the ten largest hold roughly 1%. Sequenced: central memory CD4+ T cells from blood. Receptors were obtained from a young woman in good health.

The chain is built from TRBV7-9 and TRBJ1-3, with D hard to call. The CDR3 runs to 16 residues. Trimming removed 0 bases at V and 4 bases at J, with 13 bases between. Germline V CDR1 and CDR2: SEHNR, FQNEAQ (reference sequence). CDR3 coding DNA: TGTGCCAGCAGCTTAGCGCAGCCCGGGAGCGGAAACACCATATATTTT. Protein: CASSLAQPGSGNTIYF.

This clone was detected only a few times. The chain combines TRBV15 with TRBJ1-2; D remains ambiguous. Trimming shortened V by 4 bases and J by 4 bases, and 7 bases separated the two germline ends. CDR1 LNHNV and CDR2 YYDKDF come from the germline V gene (reference sequence). This CDR3 spans 12 amino acids. For the CDR3, the DNA is TGTGCCACCAGCACCAACCGCTATGGCTACACCTTC. Protein: CATSTNRYGYTF.

V and J are TRBV25-1 and TRBJ2-7; TRBD1 agrees at 8 bases. The CDR3 has 14 amino acids. V shed 2 bases and J 3 bases; nucleotides not matched to a gene: 3. Germline CDR1 and CDR2: MGHDK and SYGVNS. CDR3 sequence (DNA): TGTGCCAGCAGTGAACAGGGGGCCAGCTACGAGCAGTACTTC. This translates into CASSEQGASYEQYF.

The sample holds a few counts of this clone. This chain connects TRBV30 to TRBJ2-7; maybe TRBD2 (5 bases). This CDR3 is 13 amino acids long. Per the germline V gene, CDR1 is GTSNPN and CDR2 is SVGIG (reference sequence). V was pared by 5 bases and J by 3 bases, with 14 bases between. CDR3 DNA: TGTGCCTGGGAGCACACCGGGATCTACGAGCAGTACTTC. Translation gives CAWEHTGIYEQYF.

This clone was detected only a few times. The chain recombines TRBV11-2 with TRBJ2-5; no reliable D call. The V gene's germline CDR1 is SGHAT and CDR2 FQNNGV. CDR3 length: 12 residues. Trimming took off 1 base at V and 5 bases at J, with 5 bases between the two ends. The CDR3 sequence is CASSLAWETQYF. CDR3 bases: TGTGCCAGCAGCTTAGCCTGGGAGACCCAGTACTTC.

As concerns this clone: Other DNA sequences in this specimen translate into the identical CDR3. This chain uses TRBV30 with TRBJ2-5, with D unresolved. From germline, CDR1 is GTSNPN and CDR2 SVGIG (reference sequence). Trimming removed 4 bases from V and 5 bases from J, with 8 bases in between. CDR3 length: 11 residues. The DNA for the CDR3 is TGTGCCTGGACCCAAGGGGAGACCCAGTACTTC. Translation: CAWTQGETQYF.

The genes are TRBV28 and TRBJ2-7; 8 bases line up with TRBD1. The CDR3 extends over 12 amino acids. The germline V gene has CDR1 MDHEN and CDR2 SYDVKM. The J segment lost 6 bases and the V segment lost 8 bases, leaving 6 bases of the junction unmatched. The CDR3 region is CASQQGVSEQYV. The CDR3 DNA is TGTGCCAGCCAACAGGGGGTCAGCGAGCAGTACGTC.

The V gene is TRBV7-6, the J gene TRBJ1-4; D unresolved. CDR1 SGHVS and CDR2 FNYEAQ come from the germline V gene. The CDR3 is made up of 13 amino acids. Trimming shortened V by 5 bases and J by 6 bases, and 10 bases separated the two germline ends. CDR3 residues: CASSETLYEKLFF. The CDR3 DNA sequence: TGTGCCAGCAGCGAAACCCTTTATGAAAAACTGTTTTTT.

This clone has more than one count but fewer than ten. The gene calls are TRBV2 and TRBJ1-2; D remains unclear. The CDR3 is made up of 15 amino acids. Germline V CDR1 and CDR2: SNHLY, FYNNEI. Trimming cost V 9 bases and J 0 bases, with 17 bases left between them. The CDR3 region has the DNA TGTGCCAGTCCACGACTGGTAGGAACTAACTATGGCTACACCTTC. This codes for CASPRLVGTNYGYTF. The variable domain in full, completed from reference TRBV2 and TRBJ1-2, reads EPEVTQTPSHQVTQMGQEVILRCVPISNHLYFYWYRQILGQKVEFLVSFYNNEISEKSEIFDDQFSVERPDGSNFTLKIRSTKLEDSAMYFCASPRLVGTNYGYTFGSGTRLTVV.

CDR3 amino acids: CASSLRGGRETQYF. The CDR3, as DNA: TGTGCCAGCAGCCTCAGGGGGGGAAGGGAGACCCAGTACTTC. The genes are TRBV7-2 and TRBJ2-5; tentatively, D is TRBD1 or TRBD2 (7 bases each). The V gene's germline CDR1 is SGHTA and CDR2 FQGNSA. Trimming stripped 5 bases from V and 5 bases from J, with 15 bases between. The CDR3 is 14 amino acids.

This clone showed up just a few times. The rearrangement links TRBV7-2 to TRBJ2-3, with D tentatively TRBD2 (6 bases). The CDR3 consists of 14 residues. Trimming removed 0 bases from V and 5 bases from J, with 9 bases in between. From germline, CDR1 is SGHTA and CDR2 FQGNSA. The DNA of the CDR3 is TGTGCCAGCAGCTTAGCCGGGGGTCGAGATACGCAGTATTTT. It specifies CASSLAGGRDTQYF.

There are a few counts of this clone. This chain links TRBV2 with TRBJ2-3; TRBD2 is a possible D gene (6 bases). This CDR3 is built from 15 residues. Germline CDR1 reads SNHLY; CDR2 reads FYNNEI. V dropped 7 bases and J dropped 2 bases, with 16 bases sitting between them. The CDR3 loop is CASTRAGPPTDTQYF. DNA of the CDR3: TGTGCCAGCACCAGGGCGGGACCCCCCACAGATACGCAGTATTTT. The complete variable domain, with remaining parts taken from reference TRBV2 and TRBJ2-3, reads EPEVTQTPSHQVTQMGQEVILRCVPISNHLYFYWYRQILGQKVEFLVSFYNNEISEKSEIFDDQFSVERPDGSNFTLKIRSTKLEDSAMYFCASTRAGPPTDTQYFGPGTRLTVL.

This clone was found a few times. The same CDR3 is also encoded by other DNA sequences in this sample. The chain is built from TRBV5-6 and TRBJ1-4; D is unresolved. The CDR3 consists of 15 residues. The V end was cut by 0 bases, the J end by 0 bases, with 6 bases between. The V gene's germline CDR1 is SGHDT and CDR2 YYEEEE. Here the CDR3 reads CASSLGQTTNEKLFF. In nucleotides, the CDR3 is TGTGCCAGCAGCTTGGGTCAGACAACTAATGAAAAACTGTTTTTT.

This clone has a handful of counts. The CDR3 loop reads CASSLHRAGSEAFF. The CDR3 nucleotides are TGTGCCAGCAGCTTACATAGAGCCGGGTCTGAAGCTTTCTTT. V and J are TRBV7-6 and TRBJ1-1; D uncertain. This CDR3 comprises 14 residues. V was clipped by 2 bases and J by 6 bases, with 13 bases between them. Per the germline V gene, CDR1 is SGHVS and CDR2 is FNYEAQ.

The chain couples TRBV25-1 to TRBJ2-3, with D perhaps given as TRBD1 or TRBD2 (5 bases each). Trimming stripped 8 bases from V and 4 bases from J, with 16 bases between. The CDR3 extends over 14 amino acids. Germline assignment: CDR1 MGHDK and CDR2 SYGVNS. The CDR3 reads CASSSSGPSDTQYF. CDR3 in DNA: TGTGCCAGCTCCAGCTCGGGGCCCTCAGATACGCAGTATTTT.

The CDR3 is CASSVASGGTQETQYF. CDR3 in DNA: TGTGCCAGCAGCGTAGCAAGCGGGGGGACCCAAGAGACCCAGTACTTC. This chain uses TRBV9 with TRBJ2-5, with TRBD2 matching over 9 bases. J was trimmed by 1 base and V by 0 bases; bases with no gene match: 4. CDR1 is SGDLS, CDR2 YYNGEE, per germline. This CDR3 contains 16 residues.

This clone was counted only a few times. The V gene is TRBV30, the J gene TRBJ2-2, with a tentative D call TRBD2 (5 bases). V was cut by 0 bases and J by 5 bases, with 10 bases left in between. Germline-derived CDR1 and CDR2 are GTSNPN and SVGIG (reference sequence). The CDR3 is made up of 14 amino acids. CDR3 sequence (DNA): TGTGCCTGGAGTGTACTAGTAGGGACCGGGGAGCTGTTTTTT. Residues: CAWSVLVGTGELFF.

This clone has only a few counts. The J gene is TRBJ1-1, the V gene TRBV7-2; D gene uncertain. The CDR3 loop spans 12 amino acids. The germline V gene has CDR1 SGHTA and CDR2 FQGNSA. V lost 5 bases, J lost 10 bases, and 14 bases lay in between. CDR3 amino acids: CASSPRPGRAFF. The DNA of the CDR3 is TGTGCCAGCAGCCCCCGACCTGGGAGAGCTTTCTTT.

This clone was counted many times. The rearrangement links TRBV5-4 to TRBJ2-4; TRBD2 matches at 8 bases. J lost 3 bases, V lost 4 bases, and 6 bases had no gene match. Germline values: CDR1 SGHNT, CDR2 YYREEE (reference sequence). This CDR3 comprises 15 residues. The CDR3 is CASSPRLAGKNIQYF. CDR3 in DNA: TGTGCCAGCAGCCCCCGTCTAGCGGGCAAAAACATTCAGTACTTC. The full variable domain, in which reference TRBV5-4 and TRBJ2-4 provide the parts outside the CDR3, is ETGVTQSPTHLIKTRGQQVTLRCSSQSGHNTVSWYQQALGQGPQFIFQYYREEENGRGNFPPRFSGLQFPNYSSELNVNALELDDSALYLCASSPRLAGKNIQYFGAGTRLSVL.

This clone was detected only a few times. The V and J genes are TRBV27 and TRBJ2-7; 10 bases agree with TRBD2. With 3 bases clipped from V and 6 bases from J, the junction kept 14 bases outside the gene matches. This CDR3 comprises 17 residues. Germline CDR1 MNHEY, CDR2 SMNVEV (reference sequence). CDR3 sequence (DNA): TGTGCCAGCAGTTTCCCCGGTTCTAGCGGGAGTATAGGCGAGCAGTACTTC. Translation gives CASSFPGSSGSIGEQYF.

The CDR3 DNA reads TGTGCCAGCAGCTATCAGGGCAACACTGAAGCTTTCTTT. Its translation: CASSYQGNTEAFF. The V call is TRBV7-9, the J call TRBJ1-1; D may be TRBD1 (5 bases). V dropped 4 bases and J dropped 2 bases, with 8 bases sitting between them. Germline CDR1 is SEHNR and CDR2 is FQNEAQ (reference sequence). The CDR3 sequence is 13 residues long.

The J gene is TRBJ1-4, the V gene TRBV5-1; D is undetermined. Germline-derived CDR1 and CDR2 are SGHRS and YFSETQ. With 0 bases removed from V and 4 bases from J, the gap between germline ends came to 4 bases. This CDR3 spans 13 amino acids. The CDR3, as DNA: TGCGCCAGCAGCTTGGCCTTTAATGAAAAACTGTTTTTT. Encoded protein: CASSLAFNEKLFF.

This chain uses TRBV7-3 with TRBJ2-3, with 10 bases aligning to TRBD2. This CDR3 has 16 amino acids. Unmatched junction bases numbered 8, after V lost 1 base and J lost 7 bases. Germline CDR1 and CDR2: SGHTA and FQGTGA. This CDR3 is CASSLSSASGGNTQYF. The CDR3 nucleotides are TGTGCCAGCAGCTTAAGTTCGGCTAGCGGGGGAAATACGCAGTATTTT. The variable domain in full, completed from reference TRBV7-3 and TRBJ2-3, reads GAGVSQTPSNKVTEKGKYVELRCDPISGHTALYWYRQSLGQGPEFLIYFQGTGAADDSGLPNDRFFAVRPEGSVSTLKIQRTERGDSAVYLCASSLSSASGGNTQYFGPGTRLTVL.

This clone showed up many times. The V and J genes are TRBV19 and TRBJ2-7; TRBD1 aligns across 9 bases. V gave up 7 bases and J gave up 2 bases; unmatched junction bases: 6. Germline V gene data show CDR1 as LNHDA and CDR2 as SQIVND (reference sequence). The CDR3 loop spans 14 amino acids. The CDR3: CASNSGTGPYEQYF. The DNA for the CDR3 is TGTGCCAGTAACTCCGGGACAGGGCCCTACGAGCAGTACTTC.

The V gene is TRBV7-3, the J gene TRBJ2-3; the D gene is possibly TRBD1 (5 bases). Germline V lookup: CDR1 SGHTA, CDR2 FQGTGA. This CDR3 has 16 amino acids. Deletions cut 5 bases from V and 2 bases from J, with 17 bases between. The CDR3 region has the DNA TGTGCCAGCAGCCGCGTAGCCGACAGCCTCACAGATACGCAGTATTTT. Protein: CASSRVADSLTDTQYF.

CDR3 DNA sequence: TGTGCCGGGACTAGCTCAATCGGGGAGACCCAGTACTTC. Translation gives CAGTSSIGETQYF. The chain is built from TRBV28 and TRBJ2-5; 9 nucleotides match TRBD2. Unmatched junction bases numbered 9, after V lost 11 bases and J lost 5 bases. The CDR3 covers 13 residues. CDR1 and CDR2 (germline): MDHEN, SYDVKM. The variable domain in full, with the rest retrieved from reference TRBV28 and TRBJ2-5, is DVKVTQSSRYLVKRTGEKVFLECVQDMDHENMFWYRQDPGLGLRLIYFSYDVKMKEKGDIPEGYSVSREKKERFSLILESASTNQTSMYLCAGTSSIGETQYFGPGTRLLVL.

The table lists this clone with a few counts. The CDR3 spells CASSPRESQPGYGYTF. CDR3 sequence (DNA): TGTGCCAGCAGCCCCAGGGAATCCCAACCGGGCTATGGCTACACCTTC. V gene TRBV7-2 combines with J gene TRBJ1-2; the D gene is possibly TRBD1 (5 bases). CDR1 is SGHTA and CDR2 is FQGNSA in the germline V gene. The CDR3 sequence is 16 residues long. V dropped 5 bases and J dropped 4 bases, with 20 bases sitting between them.

This sequence joins TRBV9 and TRBJ2-5, with D perhaps TRBD1 (5 bases). The CDR3 sequence is 14 residues long. Germline CDR1 reads SGDLS; CDR2 reads YYNGEE. Trimming left V 0 bases short and J 6 bases short, with 12 bases between. CDR3 sequence: CASSVGGHLQTQYF. The CDR3 coding sequence is TGTGCCAGCAGCGTAGGTGGACACCTCCAGACCCAGTACTTC.

The chain has TRBV6-4 and TRBJ2-7, with D maybe TRBD1 (5 bases). The CDR3 covers 15 residues. Per germline, CDR1 MRHNA and CDR2 SNTAGT. Deletions cut 6 bases from V and 0 bases from J, with 15 bases between. The CDR3 protein is CASRQMQGCSYEQYV. CDR3 DNA: TGTGCCAGCAGGCAGATGCAGGGATGCTCCTACGAGCAGTACGTC.